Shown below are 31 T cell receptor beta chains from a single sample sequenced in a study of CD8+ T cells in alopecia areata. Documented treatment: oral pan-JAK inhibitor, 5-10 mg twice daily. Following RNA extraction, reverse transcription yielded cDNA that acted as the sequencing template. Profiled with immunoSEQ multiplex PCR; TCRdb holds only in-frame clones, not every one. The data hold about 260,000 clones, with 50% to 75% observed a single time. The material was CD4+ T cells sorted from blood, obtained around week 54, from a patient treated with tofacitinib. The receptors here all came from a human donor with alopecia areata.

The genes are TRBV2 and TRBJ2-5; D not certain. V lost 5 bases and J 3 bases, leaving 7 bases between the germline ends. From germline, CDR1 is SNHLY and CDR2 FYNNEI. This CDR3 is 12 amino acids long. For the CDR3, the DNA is TGTGCCAGCAGTTCTAGGGAAGAGACCCAGTACTTC. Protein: CASSSREETQYF.

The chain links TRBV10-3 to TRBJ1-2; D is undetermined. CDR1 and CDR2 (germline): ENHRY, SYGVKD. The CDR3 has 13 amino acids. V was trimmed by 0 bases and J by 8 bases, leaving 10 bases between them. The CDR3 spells CAISESYQRGYTF. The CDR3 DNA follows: TGTGCCATCAGTGAGTCTTACCAAAGGGGCTACACCTTC.

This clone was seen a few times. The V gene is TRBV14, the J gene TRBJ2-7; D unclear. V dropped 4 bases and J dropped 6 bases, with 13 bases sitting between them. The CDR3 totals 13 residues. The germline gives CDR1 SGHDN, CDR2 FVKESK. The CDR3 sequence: CASSPSQWSEQYF. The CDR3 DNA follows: TGTGCCAGCAGCCCATCCCAGTGGAGCGAGCAGTACTTC.

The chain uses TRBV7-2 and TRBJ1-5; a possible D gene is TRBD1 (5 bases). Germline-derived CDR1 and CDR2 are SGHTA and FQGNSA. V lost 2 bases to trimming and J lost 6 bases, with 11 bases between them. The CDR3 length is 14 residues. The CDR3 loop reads CASSLSGQVQPQHF. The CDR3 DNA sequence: TGTGCCAGCAGCTTATCGGGGCAGGTTCAGCCCCAGCATTTT.

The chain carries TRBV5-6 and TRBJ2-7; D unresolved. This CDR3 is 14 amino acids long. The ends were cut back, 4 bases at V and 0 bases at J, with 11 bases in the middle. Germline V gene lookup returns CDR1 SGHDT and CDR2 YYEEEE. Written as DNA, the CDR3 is TGTGCCAGCAGCCCCCGAGCCAGCTCCTACGAGCAGTACTTC. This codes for CASSPRASSYEQYF.

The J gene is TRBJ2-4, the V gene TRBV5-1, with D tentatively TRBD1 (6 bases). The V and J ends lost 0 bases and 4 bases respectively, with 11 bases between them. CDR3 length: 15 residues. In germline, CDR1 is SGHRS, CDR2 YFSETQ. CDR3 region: CASSLAGDGKNIQYF. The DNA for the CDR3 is TGCGCCAGCAGCTTGGCAGGGGACGGTAAAAACATTCAGTACTTC.

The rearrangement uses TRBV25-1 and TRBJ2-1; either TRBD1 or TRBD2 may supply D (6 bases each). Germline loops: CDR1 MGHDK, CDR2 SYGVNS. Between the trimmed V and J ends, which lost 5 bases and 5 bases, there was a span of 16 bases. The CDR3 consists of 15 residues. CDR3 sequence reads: CASSPSRGAHNEQFF. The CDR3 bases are TGTGCCAGCAGTCCATCGAGGGGGGCCCACAATGAGCAGTTCTTC.

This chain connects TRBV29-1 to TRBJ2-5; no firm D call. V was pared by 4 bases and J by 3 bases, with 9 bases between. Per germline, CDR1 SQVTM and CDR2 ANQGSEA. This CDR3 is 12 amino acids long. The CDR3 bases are TGCAGCGTTGGAGCAGGAGAAGAGACCCAGTACTTC. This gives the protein CSVGAGEETQYF.

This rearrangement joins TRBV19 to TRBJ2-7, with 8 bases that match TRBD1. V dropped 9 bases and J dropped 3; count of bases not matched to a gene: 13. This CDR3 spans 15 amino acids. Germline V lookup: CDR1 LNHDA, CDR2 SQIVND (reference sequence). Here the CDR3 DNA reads TGTGCCAGCAGAGCTCCTGGGACAGGACTCTACGAGCAGTACTTC. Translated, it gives CASRAPGTGLYEQYF. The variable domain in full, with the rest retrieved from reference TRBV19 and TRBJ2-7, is DGGITQSPKYLFRKEGQNVTLSCEQNLNHDAMYWYRQDPGQGLRLIYYSQIVNDFQKGDIAEGYSVSREKKESFPLTVTSAQKNPTAFYLCASRAPGTGLYEQYFGPGTRLTVT.

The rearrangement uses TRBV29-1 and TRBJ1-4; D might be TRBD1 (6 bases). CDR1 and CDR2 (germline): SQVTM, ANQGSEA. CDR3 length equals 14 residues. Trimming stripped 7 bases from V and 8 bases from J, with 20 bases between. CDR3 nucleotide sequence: TGCAGCGCCGCACAGGGAAGCGTACGGGAAAAACTGTTTTTT. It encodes CSAAQGSVREKLFF.

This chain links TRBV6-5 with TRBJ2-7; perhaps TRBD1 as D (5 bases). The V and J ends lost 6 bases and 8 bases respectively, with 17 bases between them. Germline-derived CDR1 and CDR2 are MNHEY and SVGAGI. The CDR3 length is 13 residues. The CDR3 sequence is CASRETDLRKQYF. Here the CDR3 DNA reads TGTGCCAGCAGAGAGACAGACCTACGGAAGCAGTACTTC.

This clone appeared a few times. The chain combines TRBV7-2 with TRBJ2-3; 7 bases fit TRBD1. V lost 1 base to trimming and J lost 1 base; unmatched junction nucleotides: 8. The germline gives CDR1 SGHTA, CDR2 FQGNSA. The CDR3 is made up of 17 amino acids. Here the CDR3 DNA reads TGTGCCAGCAGCTTAGTAGGGACAGCTCCTGGCACAGATACGCAGTATTTT. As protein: CASSLVGTAPGTDTQYF.

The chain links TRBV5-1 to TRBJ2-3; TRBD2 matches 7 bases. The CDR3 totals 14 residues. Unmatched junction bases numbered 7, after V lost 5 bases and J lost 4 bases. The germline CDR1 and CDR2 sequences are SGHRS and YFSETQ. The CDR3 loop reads CASRSGVGADTQYF. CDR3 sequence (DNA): TGCGCCAGCAGGAGCGGGGTGGGTGCAGATACGCAGTATTTT.

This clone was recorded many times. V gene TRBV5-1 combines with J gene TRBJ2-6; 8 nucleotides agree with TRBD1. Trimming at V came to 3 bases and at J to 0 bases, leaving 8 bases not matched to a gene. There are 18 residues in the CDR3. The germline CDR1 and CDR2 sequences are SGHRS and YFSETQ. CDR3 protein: CASSSPRQGTSGANVLTF. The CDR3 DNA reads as TGCGCCAGCAGCTCCCCCCGACAGGGGACCTCTGGGGCCAACGTCCTGACTTTC.

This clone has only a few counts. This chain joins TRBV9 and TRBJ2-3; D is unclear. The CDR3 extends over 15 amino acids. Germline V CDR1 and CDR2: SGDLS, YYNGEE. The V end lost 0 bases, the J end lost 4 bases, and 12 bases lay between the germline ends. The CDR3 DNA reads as TGTGCCAGCAGCGTAGCTACCCGGCTGGCAGATACGCAGTATTTT. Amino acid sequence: CASSVATRLADTQYF.

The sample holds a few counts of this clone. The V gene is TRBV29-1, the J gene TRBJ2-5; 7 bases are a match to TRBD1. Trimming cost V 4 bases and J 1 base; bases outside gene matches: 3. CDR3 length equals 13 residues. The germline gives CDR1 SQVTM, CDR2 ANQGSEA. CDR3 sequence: CSVGQGRQETQYF. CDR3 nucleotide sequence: TGCAGCGTTGGACAGGGCCGCCAAGAGACCCAGTACTTC.

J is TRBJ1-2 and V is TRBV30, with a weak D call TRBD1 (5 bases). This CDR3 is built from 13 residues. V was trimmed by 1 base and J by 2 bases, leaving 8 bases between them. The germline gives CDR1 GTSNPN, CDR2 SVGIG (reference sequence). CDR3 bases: TGTGCCTGGAGTGCGACAGAAAACTATGGCTACACCTTC. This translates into CAWSATENYGYTF.

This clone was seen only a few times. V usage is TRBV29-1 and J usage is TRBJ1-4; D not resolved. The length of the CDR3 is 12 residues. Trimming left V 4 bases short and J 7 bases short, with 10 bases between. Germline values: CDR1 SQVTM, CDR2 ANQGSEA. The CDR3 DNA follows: TGCAGCGTTGCGGAAAGCAGTGAAAAACTGTTTTTT. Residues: CSVAESSEKLFF.

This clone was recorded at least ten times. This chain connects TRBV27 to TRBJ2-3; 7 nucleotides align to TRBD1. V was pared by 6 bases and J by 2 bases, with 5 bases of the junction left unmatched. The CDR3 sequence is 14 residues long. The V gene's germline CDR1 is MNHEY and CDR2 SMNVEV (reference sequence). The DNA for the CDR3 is TGTGCCAGCAGGAGAGACAGGGTCACAGATACGCAGTATTTT. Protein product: CASRRDRVTDTQYF.

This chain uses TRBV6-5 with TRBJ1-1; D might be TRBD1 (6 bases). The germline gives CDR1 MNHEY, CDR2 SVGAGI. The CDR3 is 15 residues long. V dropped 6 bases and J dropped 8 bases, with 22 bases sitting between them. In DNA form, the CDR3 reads TGTGCCAGCAGACGCGAACAGGGTTTGCTTTGGGAAGCTTTCTTT. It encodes CASRREQGLLWEAFF.

CDR3 nucleotides: TGTGCCAGCAGCTTAGGAATTGGGGTCCACGAGCAGTACTTC. Amino acids: CASSLGIGVHEQYF. The V and J genes are TRBV7-2 and TRBJ2-7; D ambiguous. Germline V lookup: CDR1 SGHTA, CDR2 FQGNSA. The CDR3 extends over 14 amino acids. Trimming took off 1 base at V and 5 bases at J, with 12 bases between the two ends.

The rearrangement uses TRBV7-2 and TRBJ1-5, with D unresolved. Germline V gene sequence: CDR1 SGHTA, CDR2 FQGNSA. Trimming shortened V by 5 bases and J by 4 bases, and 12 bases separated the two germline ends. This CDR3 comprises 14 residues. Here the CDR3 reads CASSRGLGNQPQHF. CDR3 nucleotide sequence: TGTGCCAGCAGCCGGGGTTTAGGTAATCAGCCCCAGCATTTT.

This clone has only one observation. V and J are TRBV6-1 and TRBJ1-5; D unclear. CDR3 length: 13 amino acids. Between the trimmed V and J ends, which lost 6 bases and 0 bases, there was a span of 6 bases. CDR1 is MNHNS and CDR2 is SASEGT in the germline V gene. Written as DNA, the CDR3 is TGTGCCAGCAGACTTGATAGCAATCAGCCCCAGCATTTT. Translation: CASRLDSNQPQHF.

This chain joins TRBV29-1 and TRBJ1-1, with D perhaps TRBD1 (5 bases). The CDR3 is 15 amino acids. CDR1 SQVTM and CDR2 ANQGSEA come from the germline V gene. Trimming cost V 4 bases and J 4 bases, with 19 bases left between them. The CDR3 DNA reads TGCAGCGTTGTATGGCGATCCAAGGACACCACTGAAGCTTTCTTT. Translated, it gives CSVVWRSKDTTEAFF.

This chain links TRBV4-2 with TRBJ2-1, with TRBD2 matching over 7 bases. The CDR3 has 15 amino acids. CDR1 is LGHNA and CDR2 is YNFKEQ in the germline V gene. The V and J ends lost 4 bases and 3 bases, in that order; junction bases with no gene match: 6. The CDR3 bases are TGTGCCAGCAGCCCCAATCGGGGGGACTACAATGAGCAGTTCTTC. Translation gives CASSPNRGDYNEQFF.

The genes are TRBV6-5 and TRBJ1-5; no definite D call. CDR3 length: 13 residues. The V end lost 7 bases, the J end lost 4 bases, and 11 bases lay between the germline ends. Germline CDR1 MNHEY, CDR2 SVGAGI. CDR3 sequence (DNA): TGTGCCAGCACCCTTGGCTGGAATCAGCCCCAGCATTTT. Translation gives CASTLGWNQPQHF.

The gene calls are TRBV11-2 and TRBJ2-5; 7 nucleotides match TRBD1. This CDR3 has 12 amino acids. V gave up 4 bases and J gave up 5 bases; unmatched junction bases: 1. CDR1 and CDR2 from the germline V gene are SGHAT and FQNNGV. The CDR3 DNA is TGTGCCAGCAGCTCGACAGGGGAGACCCAGTACTTC. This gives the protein CASSSTGETQYF.

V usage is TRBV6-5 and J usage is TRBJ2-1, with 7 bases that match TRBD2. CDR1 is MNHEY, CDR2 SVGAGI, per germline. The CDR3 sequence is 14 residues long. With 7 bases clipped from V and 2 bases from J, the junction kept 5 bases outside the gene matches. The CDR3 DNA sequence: TGTGCCAGCACTCACGGGGGGACCTACAATGAGCAGTTCTTC. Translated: CASTHGGTYNEQFF.

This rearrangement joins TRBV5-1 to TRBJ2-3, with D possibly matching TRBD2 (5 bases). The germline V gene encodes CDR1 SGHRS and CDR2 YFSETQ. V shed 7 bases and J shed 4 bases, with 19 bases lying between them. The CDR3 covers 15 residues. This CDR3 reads CASRVSGELADTQYF. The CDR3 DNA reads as TGCGCCAGCCGCGTCTCCGGGGAGCTAGCAGATACGCAGTATTTT.

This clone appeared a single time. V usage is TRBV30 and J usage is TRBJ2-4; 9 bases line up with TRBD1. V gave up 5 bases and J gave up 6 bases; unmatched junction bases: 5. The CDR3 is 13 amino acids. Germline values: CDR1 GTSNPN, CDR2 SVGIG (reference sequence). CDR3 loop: CAWGRTGANIQYF. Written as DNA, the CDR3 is TGTGCCTGGGGAAGGACAGGGGCAAACATTCAGTACTTC.

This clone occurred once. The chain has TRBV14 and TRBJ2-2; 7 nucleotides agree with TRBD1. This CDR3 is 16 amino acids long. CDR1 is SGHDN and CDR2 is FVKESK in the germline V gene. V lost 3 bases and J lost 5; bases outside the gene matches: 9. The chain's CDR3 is CASSQLYRGRTGELFF. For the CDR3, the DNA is TGTGCCAGCAGCCAGTTATACAGGGGAAGGACCGGGGAGCTGTTTTTT.